This T cell receptor beta chain was obtained from a study of CD8+ T cells in alopecia areata. For the study at large: Each of the treated patients was given oral tofacitinib, 5 to 10 mg twice daily, for moderate-to-severe alopecia areata. Tofacitinib treatment spanned 6 to 18 months, with 6 months off drug afterward. Study-level points and caveats: Higher clonality than in normal scalp was seen in lesional scalp, especially alopecia totalis/universalis. Clarity of TCR sharing across patients fell short of that in mice, possibly HLA-related.

The CDR3 covers 16 residues. Deletions cut 6 bases from V and 2 bases from J, with 18 bases between. Germline V lookup: CDR1 MNHEY, CDR2 SMNVEV (reference sequence). Regarding this clone: Its antigen is not known.

Following extraction, RNA underwent reverse transcription to cDNA, which served as the sequencing template. The data were produced by immunoSEQ multiplex PCR, yet TCRdb's version contains in-frame clones alone and is incomplete. The sample consists of 250,000 or so clones, under 80% of them appearing once. This receptor was obtained from a human donor with alopecia areata. This rearrangement joins TRBV27 to TRBJ2-3; maybe TRBD1 (6 bases). Source: CD4+ T cells sorted from blood, taken at week 0. This chain's CDR3 is CASSSLQGSYTDTQYF. The CDR3 bases are TGTGCCAGCAGCTCACTTCAGGGGAGCTACACAGATACGCAGTATTTT.